This is a list of T cell receptor beta chains from one sample in a study of multiple sclerosis patients with progressive multifocal leukoencephalopathy. Generated by immunoSEQ multiplex PCR, the TCRdb table keeps only in-frame clones and is missing some. The top ten clones hold roughly 3.2% of a sample with tens of thousands of clones, roughly nine tenths of them seen once. Sample: PBMCs, taken from a patient treated with natalizumab. These receptor sequences come from a human donor with progressive multifocal leukoencephalopathy. CDR3s include the opening cysteine and the closing phenylalanine or tryptophan.

CASRPGGQPQHF | TRBJ1-5 | TRBV28
CASSRSDRENEQFF | TRBJ2-1 | TRBV7-9
CSVVDRVLDSEAFF | TRBJ1-1 | TRBV29-1
CASSWEGEKLFF | TRBJ1-4 | TRBV6-6
CASTPVPGGNSPLHF | TRBJ1-6 | TRBV5-1
CASSLTVAEKLFF | TRBJ1-4 | TRBV18
CASSQDIRVAGNTIYF | TRBJ1-3 | TRBV4-3
CASSPGLAMVEQYF | TRBJ2-7 | TRBV7-2
CASSPTGSGANVLTF | TRBJ2-6 | TRBV18
CASSLGGLDNQPQHF | TRBJ1-5 | TRBV5-6
CATSMAENTGELFF | TRBJ2-2 | TRBV15
CASSPSPQETQYF | TRBJ2-5 | TRBV18
CASSVEASRGMGCTF | TRBJ1-2 | TRBV2
CASSESAATPGSNQPQHF | TRBJ1-5 | TRBV5-1
CATGGQGLWYGYTF | TRBJ1-2 | TRBV28
CASSLGTGSPALNQPQHF | TRBJ1-5 | TRBV5-1
CASSILGGAGGETQYF | TRBJ2-5 | TRBV19
CASSPSGSSYNEQFF | TRBJ2-1 | TRBV27
CASSFSSGGNTEAFF | TRBJ1-1 | TRBV7-9
CSASRWTEAFF | TRBJ1-1 | TRBV20-1
CASSLAWRGGAYEQYF | TRBJ2-7 | TRBV7-2
CASSVQRSDGYTF | TRBJ1-2 | TRBV11-2
CSVGGRPVEAFF | TRBJ1-1 | TRBV29-1
CASSFTGLAGTGDF | TRBJ2-7 | TRBV7-9
CASSQGQPSDTQYF | TRBJ2-3 | TRBV5-6
CASSLNHRGVGEKLFF | TRBJ1-4 | TRBV14
CASSFGDSYEQYF | TRBJ2-7 | TRBV7-9
CASSPTAAGEAFF | TRBJ1-1 | TRBV27
CASSPPWASGSSYNEQFF | TRBJ2-1 | TRBV18
CASRRRDEQFF | TRBJ2-1 | TRBV28
CASSVQGQGATEAFF | TRBJ1-1 | TRBV10-1
CAWSVRRGPLYGYTF | TRBJ1-2 | TRBV30
CASRRQGGNQPQHF | TRBJ1-5 | TRBV28
CASSEASRRGTGELFF | TRBJ2-2 | TRBV6-1
CASSSHSGSLGTDTQYF | TRBJ2-3 | TRBV11-1
CASSQVAGQGRGEQYF | TRBJ2-7 | TRBV14